These 13 T cell receptor beta chains came from one sample sequenced in a study of CD8 T cells in Susac syndrome. A quantity of about 0.45 to 1 ug RNA underwent reverse transcription using random hexamers. TCRdb redid the calling of the immunoSEQ multiplex PCR reads with MiXCR, one entry per CDR3 protein. The table has roughly 200,000 distinct CDR3 sequences, 85% to 95% seen once. Sequenced input: CD4+ T cells from PBMCs. The receptors stem from a human donor with multiple sclerosis.

This sequence joins TRBV25-1 and TRBJ1-1; D is possibly TRBD1 (5 bases). Trimming removed 4 bases at V and 1 base at J, with 7 bases between. The V gene's germline CDR1 is MGHDK and CDR2 SYGVNS. This CDR3 is built from 13 residues. The CDR3, as DNA: TGTGCCAGCAGTGCCACAGGGAACACTGAAGCTTTCTTT. Amino acid sequence: CASSATGNTEAFF.

CDR3 sequence reads: CASLWLGEQFF. As DNA, the CDR3 is TGTGCCAGCTTGTGGCTGGGGGAGCAGTTCTTC. The genes are TRBV27 and TRBJ2-1; D unresolved. The V end lost 8 bases, the J end lost 10 bases, and 12 bases lay between the germline ends. Germline V lookup: CDR1 MNHEY, CDR2 SMNVEV (reference sequence). The CDR3 extends over 11 amino acids.

The rearrangement links TRBV4-2 to TRBJ1-6; 8 bases map to TRBD1. J lost 7 bases, V lost 5 bases, and 16 bases had no gene match. The germline gives CDR1 LGHNA, CDR2 YNFKEQ. The CDR3 totals 18 residues. CDR3 residues: CASSVGQGRVGVNSPLHF. The CDR3 DNA is TGTGCCAGCAGCGTTGGACAGGGAAGAGTTGGGGTAAATTCACCCCTCCACTTT.

The chain carries TRBV3-1 and TRBJ2-3; D not certain. This CDR3 contains 15 residues. V dropped 4 bases and J dropped 2 bases, with 13 bases sitting between them. CDR1 LGHDT and CDR2 YNNKEL come from the germline V gene (reference sequence). The CDR3 here is CASSPGPRLTDTQYF. DNA for the CDR3: TGTGCCAGCAGCCCTGGACCACGCCTCACAGATACGCAGTATTTT.

The rearrangement joins TRBV20-1 to TRBJ2-3, with unresolved D. Germline lookup yields CDR1 DFQATT and CDR2 SNEGSKA (reference sequence). This CDR3 comprises 14 residues. V was pared by 1 base and J by 1 base, with 9 bases between. CDR3 sequence reads: CSARVDLRTDTQYF. In nucleotides, the CDR3 is TGCAGTGCTAGAGTCGACTTACGCACAGATACGCAGTATTTT.

This sequence joins TRBV5-1 and TRBJ2-5; D is ambiguous. This CDR3 is built from 15 residues. Trimming removed 1 base at V and 5 bases at J, with 15 bases between. Germline assignment: CDR1 SGHRS and CDR2 YFSETQ. CDR3 protein: CASSLQADVGETQYF. For the CDR3, the DNA is TGCGCCAGCAGCTTGCAGGCAGATGTCGGGGAGACCCAGTACTTC.

V usage is TRBV20-1 and J usage is TRBJ1-6, with unresolved D. Between the trimmed V and J ends, which lost 2 bases and 10 bases, there was a span of 12 bases. The CDR3 loop spans 13 amino acids. The germline V gene has CDR1 DFQATT and CDR2 SNEGSKA (reference sequence). In DNA, the CDR3 is TGCAGTGCTAGAAAGCCTGTGGAATCACCCCTCCACTTT. Residues: CSARKPVESPLHF.

The chain has TRBV20-1 and TRBJ2-3; 10 bases match TRBD2. V shed 2 bases, J shed 5 bases, and the junction held 10 bases outside the gene matches. The CDR3 contains 16 residues. The germline CDR1 and CDR2 sequences are DFQATT and SNEGSKA (reference sequence). Here the CDR3 reads CSARLAGATSLDTQYF. The CDR3 DNA is TGCAGTGCTAGACTAGCGGGGGCGACGTCATTAGATACGCAGTATTTT.

The chain employs TRBV2 and TRBJ2-7; 7 positions agree with TRBD1. V shed 6 bases, J shed 3 bases, and the junction held 11 bases outside the gene matches. CDR1 is SNHLY and CDR2 is FYNNEI in the germline V gene. The CDR3 loop spans 15 amino acids. The CDR3 is CASRPGRDSIYEQYF. Here the CDR3 DNA reads TGTGCCAGCAGGCCTGGCCGGGACAGCATCTACGAGCAGTACTTC.

V usage is TRBV29-1 and J usage is TRBJ2-3; possible D gene TRBD2, 5 bases. Germline V gene sequence: CDR1 SQVTM, CDR2 ANQGSEA. The CDR3 contains 13 residues. V was clipped by 6 bases and J by 6 bases, with 16 bases between them. This CDR3 reads CSVSQDSADTQYF. Written as DNA, the CDR3 is TGCAGCGTATCCCAGGACTCGGCGGATACGCAGTATTTT.

V usage is TRBV24-1 and J usage is TRBJ2-7; 10 bases are a match to TRBD2. Germline values: CDR1 KGHDR, CDR2 SFDVKD. With V trimmed by 7 bases and J by 2 bases, 7 bases remained unmatched. This CDR3 region has 15 residues. CDR3 region: CATRLLAGSAYEQYF. CDR3 nucleotide sequence: TGTGCCACCAGGCTACTAGCGGGGTCCGCCTACGAGCAGTACTTC.

The chain combines TRBV29-1 with TRBJ1-2; TRBD1 matches at 9 bases. The V and J ends lost 7 bases and 8 bases, in that order; junction bases with no gene match: 11. The CDR3 loop spans 13 amino acids. Germline V gives CDR1 SQVTM, CDR2 ANQGSEA. The CDR3: CSAVTGGAFGYTF. CDR3 nucleotides: TGCAGCGCCGTTACAGGGGGCGCTTTCGGCTACACCTTC. Filled out from reference TRBV29-1 and TRBJ1-2, the complete variable domain reads SAVISQKPSRDICQRGTSLTIQCQVDSQVTMMFWYRQQPGQSLTLIATANQGSEATYESGFVIDKFPISRPNLTFSTLTVSNMSPEDSSIYLCSAVTGGAFGYTFGSGTRLTVV.

The chain uses TRBV18 and TRBJ2-4, with D tentatively TRBD1 or TRBD2 (5 bases each). This CDR3 region has 13 residues. CDR1 is KGHSH, CDR2 LQKENI, per germline. Trimming left V 3 bases short and J 6 bases short, with 9 bases between. The CDR3 nucleotides are TGTGCCAGCTCACCCGGGACCACAAACATTCAGTACTTC. Its translation: CASSPGTTNIQYF.